One T cell receptor beta chain is described in this entry. Its matching antigen is unknown. It is likely a read error, because the conserved phenylalanine at the end of the CDR3 is missing. The germline CDR1 and CDR2 sequences are SGHDT and YYEEEE. The CDR3 sequence is 12 residues long. Trimming took off 4 bases at V and 3 bases at J, with 7 bases between the two ends. This entry belongs to a study of T cell repertoires in cytomegalovirus infection. The overall study: CMV infection and matching HLA type were both indicated by public TCR beta signatures. General study results and limits: Cumulative public TCR beta family frequency identified carriers of CMV plus the relevant HLA. Predominance within the ex vivo response was attributable to HLA-C-restricted CMV-specific TCR beta clonotypes.

TCRdb called the reads again in MiXCR, with one record for every CDR3 protein. Of about 46,000 distinct CDR3 sequences in the sample, 20% to 25% are singletons; the top ten hold 15% to 20%. The sequence was obtained from a human donor in good health (CMV status not recorded). Some clones in this sample may be carry-over from other donors' samples. The chain couples TRBV5-6 to TRBJ1-2; D uncertain. The specimen was PBMCs, sequenced either directly or after in vitro stimulation (not recorded which). The CDR3 loop is CASSPGHYGYTC. CDR3 DNA sequence: TGTGCCAGCAGCCCTGGACACTATGGCTACACCTGC.